This T cell receptor beta chain was recorded in a study of blood T cells in healthy people across ages (dated by TCRdb to between 2015 and 2016). Background for the entire study: In model experiments, roughly one uniquely barcoded TCR beta cDNA molecule per two T cells was captured by template switching. Age-related changes in TCR beta repertoire diversity were measured in the study by deep sequencing normalized with unique cDNA molecular identifiers. The donors were divided into four age groups: young (average around 17 years), middle-aged (about 39), aged (about 60) and long-lived (roughly 86). Donors of different ages were randomly distributed across sequencing lanes to avoid experimental bias. For two donors (one aged 18 to 30 and one aged 80 or older), the study analyzed two additional independent replicas of 1 million unique cDNA reads from the same blood draw. Overall study outcomes, separate from this receptor: Conclusive comparison of naive and antigen-experienced compartments was prevented by the profiling of bulk unsorted PBMCs. Estimates of total diversity based on one million sequenced T cells were regarded as lower bounds and as underestimates. A strong correlation was found between observed TCR beta diversity and the percentage of naive T cells measured by flow cytometry. Because the CMV infection status of the donors was unknown, age-related changes in expanded clonotypes may potentially have been confounded. Observed TCR beta diversity per million T cells fell roughly linearly with age, and a significant reduction was already apparent by age roughly 40. The long-lived group showed more naive CD4+ T cells, fewer expanded clones and increased TCR diversity than the aged group, suggesting age selection.

Systemically healthy Caucasian individuals from Russia, around 38 in total and aged roughly 6 to 95 years, were included as donors. Each donor gave around 9.9 milliliters of peripheral blood, collected into EDTA-treated Vacutainer tubes. Ficoll-Paque density-gradient centrifugation was used to isolate PBMCs, with at least 7 million obtained per sample. Total RNA, at least 6 micrograms per sample, was extracted from PBMCs with Trizol reagent. Naive CD45RAhigh/CD27high T cell percentages were measured by flow cytometry on a PBMC aliquot from every donor. The library was produced with 5' RACE. Data came from an Illumina HiSeq 2500. A second PCR of roughly 7 to 12 cycles was run with a J-beta primer mix and a sample-barcoded 5' primer. A unique molecular identifier was introduced onto each TCR beta cDNA molecule by a template-switch 5' adaptor carrying 12 random nucleotides. Each sample yielded at least 2.5 million CDR3-containing paired-end reads. All of the RNA was converted into first-strand cDNA using the Mint cDNA synthesis kit, with a TRBC-specific oligonucleotide serving as the primer. After uracil-DNA glycosylase treatment, a first 18-cycle PCR used universal primers M1SS and BC2_uni_R on all cDNA. Concerning the study's data processing: Normalization of each sample was performed by random selection of 1 million high-quality reads, each carrying a distinct molecular identifier. Instead of being binned into consensus sequences, reads with shared molecular identifiers were discarded. CDR3 identification, clonotype clustering and error correction used MiTCR with a Q25 quality threshold and the strictest error-elimination algorithm. A nonparametric unseen species model with Euler transformation was used to estimate lower-bound total TCR beta diversity. Using fastp trimming at Q25 and MiXCR clonotype assembly, TCRdb reanalyzed the public sequencing data and kept in-frame beta chains. Here each entry gathers all rows of one CDR3 protein and keeps the most common genes and DNA. The V and J calls, along with clone size, are taken from TCRdb and not from the paper's own processing. This sample has some 1,500,000 distinct CDR3 sequences in its table, and 35% to 45% of those were observed once. Clones ranked in the top ten supply about 3.8% of the sample.

The germline V gene (reference sequence) supplies CDR1 LGHDT and CDR2 YNNKEL. V ends up 4 bases short and J 2 bases short, with an unmatched junction base count of 2. Counted from cysteine to phenylalanine, this CDR3 has 14 amino acids. The read is trimmed to its CDR3 DNA, 42 bases read in frame from base 1. This clonotype was found many times. Its antigen is currently not known. Nothing much larger sits one base from this clone, and base qualities are not available. Material: blood. This receptor was identified in a woman younger than 30 in good health. Recombination joined TRBV3-1 with TRBJ2-7, with TRBD1 identical over 10 junction bases. The CDR3 region reads CASSRGTGAYEQYF. The DNA reads as follows: TGTGCCAGCAGCCGTGGGACAGGGGCCTACGAGCAGTACTTC.